This T cell receptor beta chain stems from a study of regulatory T cells in long-lasting Graves disease. In the case of this clonotype: Being one base from a much bigger clone, this may be a read error.

Time point given: newly diagnosed GD, antithyroid drugs for less than 3 months. Scientists built the TCR library using RNA that was extracted from PBMCs. V lost 6 bases and J lost 7, with 15 bases in between. CDR1 is MDHEN and CDR2 is SYDVKM in the germline V gene. This CDR3 is built from 13 residues. Building the TCR beta libraries relied on iRepertoire HTBI primers, and CDR3 regions underwent Arm-PCR. TCRdb used MiXCR to reprocess the multiplex PCR reads, holding one entry per CDR3 protein. The sample lists approximately 480,000 distinct CDR3 sequences, around 15% occurring once. The same specimen was also included in a second study, on T cells in Graves' hyperthyroidism and ophthalmopathy. This second report adds: During a first-round RT-PCR of the TCR CDR3, the HTBI primer set was used.

The sequencing here drew on peripheral blood mononuclear cells (PBMCs), taken at new diagnosis, from a patient treated with antithyroid drugs. This receptor was identified in a middle-aged man with Graves disease. The chain uses TRBV28 and TRBJ1-1, with a weak D call TRBD1 (5 bases). CDR3 residues: CASSFGQTGEAFF. For the CDR3, the DNA is TGTGCCAGCAGCTTCGGACAAACGGGTGAAGCTTTCTTT.